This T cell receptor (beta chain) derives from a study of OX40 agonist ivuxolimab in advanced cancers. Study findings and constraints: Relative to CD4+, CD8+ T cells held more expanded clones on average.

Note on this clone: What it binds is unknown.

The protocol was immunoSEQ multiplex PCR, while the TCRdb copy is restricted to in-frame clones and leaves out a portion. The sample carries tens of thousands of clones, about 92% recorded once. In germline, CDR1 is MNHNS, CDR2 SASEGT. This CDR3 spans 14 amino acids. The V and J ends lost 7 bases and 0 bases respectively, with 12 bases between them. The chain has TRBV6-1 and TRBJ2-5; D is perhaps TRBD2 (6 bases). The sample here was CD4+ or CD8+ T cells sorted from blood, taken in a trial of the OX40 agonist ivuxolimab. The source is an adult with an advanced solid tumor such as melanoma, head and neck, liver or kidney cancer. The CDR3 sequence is CASNQWGDQETQYF. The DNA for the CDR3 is TGTGCCAGCAATCAATGGGGGGACCAAGAGACCCAGTACTTC.